These T cell receptor beta chains were read from a single sample in a study of molecular identifiers for immune sequencing clone quantification. TCRdb used MiXCR to reprocess the PCR reads, holding one entry per CDR3 protein. The repertoire holds about half a million distinct CDR3 sequences, with about a fifth as singletons. Sample: naive CD8+ T cells from blood, with Jurkat cell RNA spiked in. These receptors originate from a human donor in good health. Some libraries in this study had Jurkat cell RNA spiked in. The CDR3 runs from the conserved cysteine through the conserved F or W. The order of the fields is V gene, CDR3 protein.

>TRBV28
CASSLAPNNNGQFF
>TRBV30
CAWNSGTPYSRQETQYF
>TRBV3-1
CASSQDPGGNSPLHF
>TRBV29-1
CSVGAAAYEQYF
>TRBV6-5
CASSYLAGTLEQYF
>TRBV6-2/TRBV6-3
CASSRYGGLGTGELFF
>TRBV20-1
CSARVGFSYEQYF
>TRBV20-1
CSARRLAGASYEQYF
>TRBV12-3/TRBV12-4
CASSFLAGGPYNEQFF
>TRBV24-1
CATRAQLYGTQYF
>TRBV27
CASSPDRSRKTEAFF
>TRBV7-9
CASTVTSGVEQYF
>TRBV7-8
CASSLDWFRGSGNTIYF
>TRBV28
CASRFNPLAALEELDTQYF
>TRBV28
CASSFGQGSYGYTF
>TRBV5-1
CATWTGGNTEAFF
>TRBV7-9
CASRSQPSQGIEDEQYF
>TRBV9
CASSTGTSSGNTIYF
>TRBV13
CASSQGPPGSEVEQYF